This T cell receptor beta chain was recovered during a study of T cell repertoires in cytomegalovirus infection. Study-wide context: Public TCR beta signatures marked donors with CMV infection and the matching HLA.

TCRdb ran MiXCR on the reads and lists one entry per CDR3 protein. The sample lists 250,000 to 300,000 distinct CDR3 sequences, roughly 24% occurring once. Germline values: CDR1 SGHTA, CDR2 FQGNSA. V dropped 6 bases and J dropped 4 bases, with 15 bases sitting between them. CDR3 size: 14 residues. Many counts were recorded for this clonotype. The target antigen is unknown. Study outcomes and limitations: Identification of carriers of CMV plus the relevant HLA was performed using cumulative public TCR beta family frequency.

V is TRBV7-2 and J is TRBJ1-1; D is ambiguous. This TCR came from a human donor in good health (CMV status not recorded). Some clones in this sample may be carry-over from other donors' samples. Sequences were obtained from PBMCs. The CDR3 bases are TGTGCCAGCAGTAAGGATGGGCTGGTCACTGAAGCTTTCTTT. Its protein product is CASSKDGLVTEAFF.